What follows are 18 T cell receptor beta chains derived from one specimen sequenced in a study of shared clonotypes between healthy human individuals. Produced via immunoSEQ multiplex PCR; TCRdb's table is partial and in-frame only. The sample holds approximately 1,500,000 clones, nearly 99% seen once. The sample comprised naive CD4+ T cells sorted from blood. The subset is: CD45RA+ positively selected. These TCRs come from a man younger than 40 in good health.

This clone was recorded once. V gene TRBV28 combines with J gene TRBJ2-5; 10 bases agree with TRBD2. The CDR3 is made up of 17 amino acids. After removal of 5 bases from V and 2 bases from J, the junction contained 11 bases not matched to a gene. Germline-derived CDR1 and CDR2 are MDHEN and SYDVKM. The DNA for the CDR3 is TGTGCCAGCAGTGCACTACTAGCGGGAAGTTTACAAGAGACCCAGTACTTC. Translating gives CASSALLAGSLQETQYF.

J is TRBJ2-1 and V is TRBV29-1, with 9 bases matching TRBD2. Per the germline V gene, CDR1 is SQVTM and CDR2 is ANQGSEA. The CDR3 covers 11 residues. The J segment lost 6 bases and the V segment lost 8 bases, leaving 2 bases of the junction unmatched. CDR3 region: CSMRGGNEQFF. The CDR3 DNA is TGCAGCATGCGGGGGGGCAATGAGCAGTTCTTC.

The rearrangement joins TRBV29-1 to TRBJ2-2; a weak D match, TRBD1 (7 bases). The CDR3 length is 14 residues. V lost 6 bases, J lost 4 bases, and 15 bases lay in between. Germline CDR1 and CDR2: SQVTM and ANQGSEA. CDR3 loop: CSVTGGGGTGELFF. CDR3 nucleotides: TGCAGCGTCACCGGAGGGGGCGGCACCGGGGAGCTGTTTTTT.

This clone was seen only once. The rearrangement uses TRBV29-1 and TRBJ1-1; D ambiguous. Germline V gene lookup returns CDR1 SQVTM and CDR2 ANQGSEA. Trimming left V 4 bases short and J 7 bases short, with 19 bases between. The CDR3 is made up of 14 amino acids. CDR3 region: CSVAGFLGRSEAFF. The CDR3 DNA reads TGCAGCGTTGCCGGGTTCCTGGGGAGGAGTGAAGCTTTCTTT.

The rearrangement joins TRBV6-4 to TRBJ2-1; 12 bases are a match to TRBD2. The CDR3 has 14 amino acids. Per the germline V gene, CDR1 is MRHNA and CDR2 is SNTAGT. V trimming: 6 bases; J trimming: 7 bases; junction bases outside the gene matches: 4. The DNA of the CDR3 is TGTGCCAGCAGACCCGGGACTAGCGGGAATGAGCAGTTCTTC. This translates into CASRPGTSGNEQFF.

The V call is TRBV30, the J call TRBJ2-1; D is uncertain. The CDR3 is made up of 14 amino acids. V gave up 0 bases and J gave up 5 bases, with 11 bases separating them. Germline CDR1 reads GTSNPN; CDR2 reads SVGIG (reference sequence). In DNA, the CDR3 is TGTGCCTGGAGTGTAGACGGAGTTAACAATGAGCAGTTCTTC. Translated, it gives CAWSVDGVNNEQFF.

As regards this clone: A read error may produce the germline difference seen at one junction end. V usage is TRBV5-1 and J usage is TRBJ1-4; perhaps TRBD1 as D (5 bases). Germline V gene lookup returns CDR1 SGHRS and CDR2 YFSETQ. The CDR3 has 12 residues. The CDR3 is CASSLEHGAPTF. Written as DNA, the CDR3 is TGCGCCAGCAGCTTGGAGCACGGGGCCCCAACATTT.

The chain joins TRBV11-2 to TRBJ2-5; D call uncertain. Germline CDR1 and CDR2: SGHAT and FQNNGV. This CDR3 is built from 13 residues. The V gene lost 3 bases and the J gene lost 7 bases, with 12 bases spanning the gap. The CDR3 sequence: CASSLRQARTQYF. The CDR3 DNA reads as TGTGCCAGCAGCTTGCGGCAGGCCCGGACCCAGTACTTC.

In this sample, this clone turned up once. Other DNA sequences of this sample code for an identical CDR3. The chain recombines TRBV4-3 with TRBJ2-1; D not resolved. Germline V gives CDR1 LGHNA, CDR2 YSLEER. This CDR3 is 14 amino acids long. V was cut by 0 bases and J by 0 bases, with 3 bases left in between. The CDR3 loop is CASSQESSYNEQFF. Written as DNA, the CDR3 is TGCGCCAGCAGCCAAGAGAGCTCCTACAATGAGCAGTTCTTC.

This chain uses TRBV18 with TRBJ2-5; possible D gene TRBD1, 6 bases. The CDR3 sequence is 15 residues long. V lost 5 bases and J lost 2, with 15 bases in between. CDR1 and CDR2 from the germline V gene are KGHSH and LQKENI. The CDR3 protein is CASSNTGHEQETQYF. The DNA for the CDR3 is TGTGCCAGCTCAAATACAGGGCACGAGCAAGAGACCCAGTACTTC.

The rearrangement joins TRBV7-8 to TRBJ2-5; 10 bases are shared with TRBD1. Germline CDR1 and CDR2: SGHVS and FQNEAQ. V lost 4 bases, J lost 1 base, and 3 bases stayed unmatched. This CDR3 has 15 residues. In nucleotides, the CDR3 is TGTGCCAGCAGCTCAGGGACAGGGGTCCAAGAGACCCAGTACTTC. Its translation: CASSSGTGVQETQYF.

This clone is a singleton in its sample. This sequence joins TRBV14 and TRBJ2-7, with D possibly matching TRBD2 (6 bases). Germline assignment: CDR1 SGHDN and CDR2 FVKESK. CDR3 length equals 16 residues. The ends were cut back, 1 base at V and 1 base at J, with 14 bases in the middle. CDR3 amino acids: CASSQVNWGRSYEQYF. The CDR3 DNA reads as TGTGCCAGCAGCCAAGTTAATTGGGGGAGGTCCTACGAGCAGTACTTC.

In nucleotides, the CDR3 is TGTGCCAGCAGTGAACAAACGAACACTGAAGCTTTCTTT. This translates into CASSEQTNTEAFF. This chain uses TRBV2 with TRBJ1-1; the D is unclear. V was clipped by 2 bases and J by 1 base, with 5 bases between them. Germline V gene sequence: CDR1 SNHLY, CDR2 FYNNEI. The CDR3 length is 13 residues.

V usage is TRBV4-2 and J usage is TRBJ2-7; 9 bases are a match to TRBD1. J lost 3 bases, V lost 0 bases, and 6 bases had no gene match. The germline V gene encodes CDR1 LGHNA and CDR2 YNFKEQ. The CDR3 sequence is 16 residues long. As DNA, the CDR3 is TGTGCCAGCAGCCAAGATCGACAGGGGGAAGACTACGAGCAGTACTTC. This encodes CASSQDRQGEDYEQYF.

This chain joins TRBV2 and TRBJ1-1; TRBD1 agrees at 8 bases. The trim removed 6 bases at V and 1 base at J, leaving 4 bases unmatched. This CDR3 spans 14 amino acids. CDR1 and CDR2 from the germline V gene are SNHLY and FYNNEI. CDR3 loop: CASRMDRENTEAFF. CDR3 coding DNA: TGTGCCAGCAGGATGGACAGGGAGAACACTGAAGCTTTCTTT.

The chain combines TRBV4-1 with TRBJ2-7; TRBD2 agrees at 9 bases. From germline, CDR1 is MGHRA and CDR2 YSYEKL. The V gene end was trimmed by 4 bases and the J gene end by 4 bases; junction bases not matched to a gene: 8. The CDR3 runs 15 residues. CDR3 region: CASSRLAGAFYEQYF. The CDR3 bases are TGCGCCAGCAGCCGATTAGCGGGAGCCTTTTACGAGCAGTACTTC.

This sequence joins TRBV6-4 and TRBJ2-2; 11 positions match TRBD1. There are 17 residues in the CDR3. The J segment lost 4 bases and the V segment lost 4 bases, leaving 8 bases of the junction unmatched. Germline CDR1 and CDR2: MRHNA and SNTAGT. This CDR3 reads CASSVRSGTGGTGELFF. CDR3 coding DNA: TGTGCCAGCAGTGTCCGTTCCGGGACAGGGGGCACCGGGGAGCTGTTTTTT.

The chain employs TRBV6-1 and TRBJ2-2, with a tentative D call TRBD1 (5 bases). Germline values: CDR1 MNHNS, CDR2 SASEGT. The CDR3 has 14 residues. Trimming left V 7 bases short and J 8 bases short, with 17 bases between. Written as DNA, the CDR3 is TGTGCCAGCAAGGGGCAGGGTTCGACTGGGGAGCTGTTTTTT. It translates to CASKGQGSTGELFF.